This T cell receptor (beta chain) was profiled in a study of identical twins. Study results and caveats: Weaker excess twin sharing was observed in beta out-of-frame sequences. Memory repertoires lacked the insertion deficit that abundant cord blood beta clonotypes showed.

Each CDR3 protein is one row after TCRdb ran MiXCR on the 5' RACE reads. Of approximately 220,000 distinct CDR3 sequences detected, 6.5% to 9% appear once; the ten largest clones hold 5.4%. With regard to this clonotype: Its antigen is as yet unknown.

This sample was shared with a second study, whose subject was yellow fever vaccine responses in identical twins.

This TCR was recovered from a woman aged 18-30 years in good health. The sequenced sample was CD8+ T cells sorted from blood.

The CDR3 loop reads CASSLMTGVFPEAFF. CDR3 nucleotides: TGTGCCAGCAGCCTCATGACAGGGGTATTTCCTGAAGCTTTCTTT. The rearrangement joins TRBV5-6 to TRBJ1-1; 8 nucleotides line up with TRBD1. The CDR3 is 15 amino acids. Germline CDR1 SGHDT, CDR2 YYEEEE. V was pared by 4 bases and J by 6 bases, with 11 bases of the junction left unmatched.